A selection of T cell receptor beta chains follows, all from one sample in a study of CD8 T cells in ankylosing spondylitis. TCRdb used MiXCR to reprocess the 5' RACE reads, holding one entry per CDR3 protein. The profile shows about 240,000 distinct CDR3 sequences, about 10% of them singletons. Sequencing was done on a sample of blood, either unsorted or a sorted T cell fraction (not recorded which). Receptors were obtained from a male donor with ankylosing spondylitis or in good health (not recorded which). CDR3s leave out the opening cysteine and the closing phenylalanine or tryptophan.

TRBJ2-2 TRBV10-3 AMTINDRGNTGELF
TRBJ2-7 TRBV20-1 SARSTQGLAYEQY
TRBJ2-3 TRBV20-1 SARVERELGDTQY
TRBJ2-7 TRBV12-3/TRBV12-4 ASSPGQGYSEQY
TRBJ2-5 TRBV20-1 SATGTGTSVQTQY
TRBJ2-7 TRBV29-1 SSQTAGARGEQY
TRBJ2-5 TRBV20-1 SASSPSGGAGSVSETQY
TRBJ2-7 TRBV4-2 ASSRGTTSDEQY
TRBJ2-7 TRBV12-3/TRBV12-4 ASSPHPLGGYEQY
TRBJ2-3 TRBV9 ASSVGRATDTQY
TRBJ2-3 TRBV5-1 ASSLGRPTDTQY
TRBJ2-5 TRBV11-2 ASSPTRSETQY
TRBJ2-1 TRBV7-9 ASSPTGGEQF
TRBJ2-5 TRBV10-3 AISRGTDQETQY
TRBJ2-5 TRBV20-1 SARELLAGERETQY
TRBJ2-1 TRBV29-1 SGGTSEFSNEQF
TRBJ2-1 TRBV20-1 SAISDTHSYNEQF
TRBJ1-1 TRBV29-1 SVTGGRTEAF
TRBJ1-2 TRBV21-1 ASSKVRVYGYT
TRBJ2-1 TRBV7-9 ASSSTSGIYNEQF
TRBJ2-3 TRBV3-1 ASSQGLYPDTQY
TRBJ2-3 TRBV6-1 ASSDAGTGTDTQY
TRBJ1-5 TRBV25-1 ASSPGGTFNQPQH
TRBJ2-3 TRBV30 AWCRDYTDTQY
TRBJ2-7 TRBV5-1 ASSSGTGNEQY
TRBJ2-2 TRBV27 ASSSLPGQGYTGELF
TRBJ1-1 TRBV6-6 ASTQWANRGRLDTEAF
TRBJ1-2 TRBV12-3/TRBV12-4 ASRDRGGYT
TRBJ1-4 TRBV20-1 SAEGTSSEKLF
TRBJ2-7 TRBV12-3/TRBV12-4 ASSLVGLEQY
TRBJ1-3 TRBV3-1 ASTPHLLGANSGNTIY
TRBJ1-2 TRBV4-1 ASSQVSIDYGYT
TRBJ2-7 TRBV3-1 ASTQLVPWTRGSYEQY
TRBJ2-1 TRBV7-2 ASSLSRGGSYNEQF
TRBJ1-1 TRBV25-1 ASSESTPNTEAF
TRBJ2-5 TRBV21-1 APWRESGQETQY
TRBJ1-4 TRBV7-9 ASRLDRQNEKLF
TRBJ2-3 TRBV19 ANAQGLGDTQY
TRBJ2-2 TRBV5-5 ASSPFLAGGSGELF
TRBJ2-2 TRBV3-1 ASSNRGTAGELF
TRBJ2-2 TRBV20-1 SARGSSGRAGELF
TRBJ2-7 TRBV30 AWRMGGGSYEQY
TRBJ1-2 TRBV15 ATSSAGDYGYT
TRBJ2-7 TRBV5-1 ASSLGTGMYEQY